These 26 T cell receptor beta chains were sequenced from one sample in a study of cytomegalovirus exposure and HLA in healthy donors. Primers: 60 Vbeta forward and 13 Jbeta reverse. Some clones are missing from TCRdb's copy, which holds only in-frame ones; the method was immunoSEQ multiplex PCR. The table has about 150,000 clones, about 74% seen once. Sample: PBMCs. The receptors stem from a male donor in good health and CMV-seronegative.

V and J are TRBV5-4 and TRBJ1-2, with no clear D. V was clipped by 4 bases and J by 7 bases, with 17 bases between them. The CDR3 covers 14 residues. CDR1 and CDR2 (germline): SGHNT, YYREEE (reference sequence). The CDR3 reads CASSTQNSGSGYTF. DNA for the CDR3: TGTGCCAGCAGCACGCAAAACAGTGGGAGTGGCTACACCTTC. The full variable domain, in which reference TRBV5-4 and TRBJ1-2 provide the parts outside the CDR3, is ETGVTQSPTHLIKTRGQQVTLRCSSQSGHNTVSWYQQALGQGPQFIFQYYREEENGRGNFPPRFSGLQFPNYSSELNVNALELDDSALYLCASSTQNSGSGYTFGSGTRLTVV.

The chain combines TRBV7-9 with TRBJ2-3; D is possibly TRBD2 (6 bases). The CDR3 length is 15 residues. Germline V gene data show CDR1 as SEHNR and CDR2 as FQNEAQ (reference sequence). Trimming took off 8 bases at V and 2 bases at J, with 17 bases between the two ends. The CDR3 spells CASGPTPLATDTQYF. CDR3 DNA sequence: TGTGCCAGCGGGCCCACCCCACTAGCCACAGATACGCAGTATTTT.

This chain joins TRBV5-5 and TRBJ2-7; TRBD1 matches at 7 bases. The germline V gene has CDR1 SGHKS and CDR2 YYEKEE (reference sequence). The CDR3 covers 15 residues. V dropped 2 bases and J dropped 0; count of bases not matched to a gene: 5. CDR3 residues: CASSFGTGVSYEQYF. For the CDR3, the DNA is TGTGCCAGCAGCTTTGGCACAGGGGTCTCCTACGAGCAGTACTTC.

The chain links TRBV28 to TRBJ1-5; no reliable D call. The V end lost 1 base, the J end lost 2 bases, and 9 bases lay between the germline ends. In germline, CDR1 is MDHEN, CDR2 SYDVKM. This CDR3 has 15 residues. The CDR3 DNA reads as TGTGCCAGCAGTTTATCGGGGTTCGGCAATCAGCCCCAGCATTTT. This sequence encodes CASSLSGFGNQPQHF.

This chain uses TRBV2 with TRBJ2-1; a weak D match, TRBD2 (6 bases). V lost 8 bases, J lost 0 bases, and 14 bases lay in between. The CDR3 extends over 15 amino acids. Germline CDR1 and CDR2: SNHLY and FYNNEI. CDR3 sequence (DNA): TGTGCCAGCCGCTGGGACTTTAGCTCCTACAATGAGCAGTTCTTC. Translation: CASRWDFSSYNEQFF.

The rearrangement joins TRBV7-9 to TRBJ1-1, with 7 nucleotides matching TRBD1. Germline CDR1 SEHNR, CDR2 FQNEAQ (reference sequence). J gave up 5 bases and V 7 bases, and 4 bases lay outside the gene matches. The CDR3 sequence is 12 residues long. The CDR3 sequence is CASTVTGTEAFF. The CDR3, as DNA: TGTGCCAGCACCGTGACAGGGACTGAAGCTTTCTTT. Complete variable domain (other parts from reference TRBV7-9 and TRBJ1-1): DTGVSQNPRHKITKRGQNVTFRCDPISEHNRLYWYRQTLGQGPEFLTYFQNEAQLEKSRLLSDRFSAERPKGSFSTLEIQRTEQGDSAMYLCASTVTGTEAFFGQGTRLTVV.

The genes are TRBV27 and TRBJ1-6; D is undetermined. This CDR3 is 13 amino acids long. The ends were cut back, 7 bases at V and 8 bases at J, with 12 bases in the middle. Looked up from germline, CDR1 is MNHEY and CDR2 is SMNVEV (reference sequence). Written as DNA, the CDR3 is TGTGCCAGCAAAGGCGGTAACTATTCACCCCTCCACTTT. Amino acids: CASKGGNYSPLHF.

The chain recombines TRBV2 with TRBJ2-1; 9 bases align to TRBD2. Trimming cost V 4 bases and J 10 bases; bases outside gene matches: 11. The CDR3 sequence is 15 residues long. CDR1 is SNHLY and CDR2 is FYNNEI in the germline V gene. CDR3 amino acids: CASSGRLAVLGEQFF. In nucleotides, the CDR3 is TGTGCCAGCAGTGGCCGACTAGCGGTCTTAGGCGAGCAGTTCTTC.

The chain employs TRBV10-3 and TRBJ1-6; TRBD1 matches 7 bases. The V gene end was trimmed by 10 bases and the J gene end by 8 bases; junction bases not matched to a gene: 8. CDR3 size: 13 residues. From germline, CDR1 is ENHRY and CDR2 SYGVKD. The CDR3 nucleotides read TGTGCCACCACAGGGGTCCCTGATTCACCCCTCCACTTT. Its protein product is CATTGVPDSPLHF.

The V gene is TRBV28, the J gene TRBJ2-5, with 7 bases identical to TRBD2. V lost 6 bases and J lost 7; bases outside the gene matches: 8. The germline V gene encodes CDR1 MDHEN and CDR2 SYDVKM. The CDR3 has 13 amino acids. The chain's CDR3 is CASRKEGRGTQYF. DNA of the CDR3: TGTGCCAGCAGGAAGGAGGGGAGGGGGACCCAGTACTTC.

This clone was counted only a few times. The rearrangement joins TRBV28 to TRBJ1-4, with D hard to call. The CDR3 consists of 15 residues. Germline loops: CDR1 MDHEN, CDR2 SYDVKM. Trimming took 2 bases from V and 10 from J, leaving 17 bases between them. The CDR3 bases are TGTGCCAGCAGTTTAGAGGGAGCCACCAGTTCAAAACTGTTTTTT. Its protein product is CASSLEGATSSKLFF.

The chain combines TRBV28 with TRBJ2-5, with TRBD1 matching over 7 bases. The germline V gene encodes CDR1 MDHEN and CDR2 SYDVKM. V lost 6 bases to trimming and J lost 5 bases; unmatched junction nucleotides: 9. The CDR3 runs 14 residues. The CDR3 sequence: CASSQTGARETQYF. In nucleotides, the CDR3 is TGTGCCAGCAGCCAAACAGGGGCCCGGGAGACCCAGTACTTC.

J is TRBJ2-1 and V is TRBV29-1; 16 nucleotides agree with TRBD2. The CDR3 spans 20 residues. Germline V gene sequence: CDR1 SQVTM, CDR2 ANQGSEA. V shed 2 bases, J shed 2 bases, and the junction held 12 bases outside the gene matches. CDR3 in DNA: TGCAGCGTTGAAAGCCCGGGACTAGCGGGGGGGGCGCTCGCCTACAATGAGCAGTTCTTC. Translated: CSVESPGLAGGALAYNEQFF.

This clone was found a few times. The rearrangement links TRBV2 to TRBJ2-7; no reliable D call. The CDR3 runs to 12 residues. Trimming pared 3 bases from V and 6 bases from J, leaving 9 bases between. Looked up from germline, CDR1 is SNHLY and CDR2 is FYNNEI. CDR3 region: CASSDTTSEQYF. The CDR3, as DNA: TGTGCCAGCAGTGATACCACGAGCGAGCAGTACTTC.

The CDR3 DNA sequence: TGTGCCAGTAGTGGGCCCTCCAGGGGCTATAGTTTGAGCAATCAGCCCCAGCATTTT. It codes for CASSGPSRGYSLSNQPQHF. The chain combines TRBV19 with TRBJ1-5; a possible D gene is TRBD1 (6 bases). V was pared by 5 bases and J by 1 base, with 24 bases between. The CDR3 spans 19 residues. CDR1 is LNHDA, CDR2 SQIVND, per germline (reference sequence). The whole variable domain, remainder taken from reference TRBV19 and TRBJ1-5, is DGGITQSPKYLFRKEGQNVTLSCEQNLNHDAMYWYRQDPGQGLRLIYYSQIVNDFQKGDIAEGYSVSREKKESFPLTVTSAQKNPTAFYLCASSGPSRGYSLSNQPQHFGDGTRLSIL.

The J gene is TRBJ1-2, the V gene TRBV19; possibly TRBD1 for D (6 bases). The V gene's germline CDR1 is LNHDA and CDR2 SQIVND (reference sequence). V was clipped by 5 bases and J by 1 base, with 11 bases between them. CDR3 length: 14 residues. CDR3 loop: CASSVGQLNYGYTF. DNA of the CDR3: TGTGCCAGTAGTGTGGGACAACTTAACTATGGCTACACCTTC.

V is TRBV30 and J is TRBJ1-4, with 8 bases that match TRBD1. J gave up 8 bases and V 1 base, and 15 bases lay outside the gene matches. The CDR3 covers 17 residues. From germline, CDR1 is GTSNPN and CDR2 SVGIG (reference sequence). CDR3 sequence: CAWSALRTGQGGEKLFF. The CDR3 DNA follows: TGTGCCTGGAGTGCACTAAGGACAGGGCAAGGGGGGGAAAAACTGTTTTTT.

This chain connects TRBV7-9 to TRBJ1-1; D remains ambiguous. CDR1 SEHNR and CDR2 FQNEAQ come from the germline V gene (reference sequence). This CDR3 spans 13 amino acids. Trimming removed 3 bases at V and 8 bases at J, with 13 bases between. The chain's CDR3 is CASSFLLEAEAFF. DNA of the CDR3: TGTGCCAGCAGCTTCCTTTTGGAGGCGGAAGCTTTCTTT.

The CDR3 is CASSTRRAGSSYNEQFF. In DNA, the CDR3 is TGTGCCAGCAGCACCAGAAGGGCGGGGAGCTCCTACAATGAGCAGTTCTTC. The chain employs TRBV21-1 and TRBJ2-1; the D call in the table, TRBD2, was not verified against the DNA. TRBV21-1 is a known pseudogene. The CDR3 sequence is 17 residues long.

This clone is a singleton in its sample. The chain carries TRBV28 and TRBJ2-7, with TRBD2 matching 8 bases. Germline-derived CDR1 and CDR2 are MDHEN and SYDVKM. V shed 10 bases and J 0 bases; nucleotides not matched to a gene: 14. The CDR3 runs 16 residues. The CDR3 DNA sequence: TGTGCCACCGGGACTAGTGGTGCACGTATCTCCTACGAGCAGTACTTC. Protein: CATGTSGARISYEQYF.

The genes are TRBV11-3 and TRBJ1-1; D is perhaps TRBD1 (5 bases). Trimming cost V 5 bases and J 0 bases, with 7 bases left between them. Germline lookup yields CDR1 SGHNT and CDR2 YENEEA. The CDR3 loop spans 13 amino acids. The CDR3 DNA is TGTGCCAGCAGCGGAGGGGTGAACACTGAAGCTTTCTTT. Translating it yields CASSGGVNTEAFF.

The chain has TRBV19 and TRBJ2-1; 10 nucleotides agree with TRBD1. The V segment lost 10 bases and the J segment 7 bases; nucleotides outside the gene matches: 10. The CDR3 runs to 14 residues. From germline, CDR1 is LNHDA and CDR2 SQIVND (reference sequence). The CDR3 is CATRGQGKRNEQFF. The DNA of the CDR3 is TGTGCCACCCGGGGACAGGGGAAGAGGAATGAGCAGTTCTTC.

The rearrangement uses TRBV7-6 and TRBJ2-6, with 9 bases matching TRBD1. The V segment lost 1 base and the J segment 4 bases; nucleotides outside the gene matches: 2. Germline V gives CDR1 SGHVS, CDR2 FNYEAQ. CDR3 size: 16 residues. CDR3 residues: CASSLDRGLGANVLTF. The CDR3 region has the DNA TGTGCCAGCAGCTTAGACAGGGGGCTAGGGGCCAACGTCCTGACTTTC.

In this sample, this clone turned up once. The CDR3 DNA reads as TGTGCCAGCAGCCCGGGGGACAGGGGATTAAAACTGTTTTTT. It encodes CASSPGDRGLKLFF. This chain connects TRBV7-8 to TRBJ1-4; the match to TRBD1 covers 10 bases. The J segment lost 10 bases and the V segment lost 5 bases, leaving 7 bases of the junction unmatched. Germline V CDR1 and CDR2: SGHVS, FQNEAQ. CDR3 size: 14 residues.

The rearrangement links TRBV2 to TRBJ1-4; no firm D call. The CDR3 has 11 amino acids. The germline V gene encodes CDR1 SNHLY and CDR2 FYNNEI. Trimming took off 3 bases at V and 10 bases at J, with 6 bases between the two ends. The CDR3 coding sequence is TGTGCCAGCAGTGATTATATAAAACTGTTTTTT. It is translated as CASSDYIKLFF.

DNA for the CDR3: TGTGCCAGCAGCTCATCCAGCGGGTTCTCCTACAATGAGCAGTTCTTC. Amino acids: CASSSSSGFSYNEQFF. The chain recombines TRBV7-9 with TRBJ2-1; D is perhaps TRBD2 (6 bases). CDR1 is SEHNR and CDR2 is FQNEAQ in the germline V gene (reference sequence). Trimming stripped 4 bases from V and 0 bases from J, with 13 bases between. This CDR3 is built from 16 residues. The full variable domain, with the rest looked up from reference TRBV7-9 and TRBJ2-1, is DTGVSQNPRHKITKRGQNVTFRCDPISEHNRLYWYRQTLGQGPEFLTYFQNEAQLEKSRLLSDRFSAERPKGSFSTLEIQRTEQGDSAMYLCASSSSSGFSYNEQFFGPGTRLTVL.